The sequence of this TCR beta chain was determined in a study of blood T cell repertoires in COVID-19. Across the study: The United States, Italy and Spain supplied acute and convalescent COVID-19 samples. Sources were T cells, B-cell-depleted T cells, or PBMCs; the material itself was cDNA or gDNA.

As handled by the study authors: Reference gene primers were amplified, and this amplification served to estimate nucleated cell counts. The data were produced by immunoSEQ multiplex PCR, yet TCRdb's version contains in-frame clones alone and is incomplete. V and J calls and clone size are given by that table; D and trimming were obtained from the DNA. The sample consists of approximately 100,000 clones, roughly 72% of them appearing once. CDR3 length equals 15 residues. Germline assignment: CDR1 LNHDA and CDR2 SQIVND (reference sequence). Trimming took 3 bases from V and 3 from J, leaving 12 bases between them.

The chain combines TRBV19 with TRBJ1-5; D is ambiguous. The TCR comes from an elderly man with acute or convalescent COVID-19. The material sequenced was peripheral blood. The CDR3 nucleotides read TGTGCCAGTAGTATGACGACTAAGTCCAATCAGCCCCAGCATTTT. Its translation: CASSMTTKSNQPQHF.